This T cell receptor (beta chain) was documented in a study of T cells in localized non-small cell lung cancer. General study findings and limits: Longer overall survival associated with higher blood T cell density; shorter survival with higher adjacent-lung clonality.

Concerning this clone: Its antigen is still unknown.

The assay was immunoSEQ multiplex PCR, and TCRdb's table has in-frame clones only and misses some. The sample records tens of thousands of clones, around 93% being singletons. The source of this sequence is a female donor of 60 years or more with stage II lung adenocarcinoma. Sequencing used peripheral blood mononuclear cells, obtained before any cancer treatment.

The CDR3 nucleotides are TGCAGCGTTTTTTATCCCGGACTCCCCTACGAGCAGTACTTC. Translating gives CSVFYPGLPYEQYF. The chain carries TRBV29-1 and TRBJ2-7; perhaps TRBD2 as D (5 bases). CDR3 size: 14 residues. From germline, CDR1 is SQVTM and CDR2 ANQGSEA. The V end was cut by 5 bases, the J end by 2 bases, with 16 bases between.